Reported below is one T cell receptor (beta chain). Patients aged 18 to 65 with hyperthyroidism were newly diagnosed, with duration under 2 months. RNA transcripts served as the template for amplifying TCR beta CDR3 regions. The HTBI primer set served for first-round RT-PCR of the TCR CDR3. TCRdb re-derived calls from the multiplex PCR reads in MiXCR, one entry per CDR3 protein. In the table there are 560,000 or so distinct CDR3 sequences, 46% of which are singletons. This sample stems from a study of T cells in Graves' hyperthyroidism and ophthalmopathy. The CDR3 length is 13 residues. CDR1 ENHRY and CDR2 SYGVKD come from the germline V gene. V was cut by 8 bases and J by 2 bases, with 10 bases left in between.

J is TRBJ1-5 and V is TRBV10-3; D is perhaps TRBD1 (5 bases). Source material: peripheral blood or thyroid tissue (not recorded which). This sequence was found in a woman between 18 and 29 years old with Graves' hyperthyroidism. The CDR3 reads CAIRGVGNQPQHF. As DNA, the CDR3 is TGTGCCATCCGGGGGGTCGGCAATCAGCCCCAGCATTTT.